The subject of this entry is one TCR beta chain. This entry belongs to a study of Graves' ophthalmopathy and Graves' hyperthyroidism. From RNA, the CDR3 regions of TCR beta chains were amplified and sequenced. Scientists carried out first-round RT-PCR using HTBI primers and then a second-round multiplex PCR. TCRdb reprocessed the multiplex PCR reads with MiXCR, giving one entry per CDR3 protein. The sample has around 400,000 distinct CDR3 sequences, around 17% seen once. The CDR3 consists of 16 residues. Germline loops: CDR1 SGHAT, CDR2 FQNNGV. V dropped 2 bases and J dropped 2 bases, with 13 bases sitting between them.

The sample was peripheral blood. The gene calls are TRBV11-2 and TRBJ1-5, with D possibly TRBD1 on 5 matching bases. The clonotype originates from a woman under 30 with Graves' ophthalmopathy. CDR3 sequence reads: CASSLLVGVRNQPQHF. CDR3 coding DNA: TGTGCCAGCAGCTTACTGGTAGGGGTTCGCAATCAGCCCCAGCATTTT.